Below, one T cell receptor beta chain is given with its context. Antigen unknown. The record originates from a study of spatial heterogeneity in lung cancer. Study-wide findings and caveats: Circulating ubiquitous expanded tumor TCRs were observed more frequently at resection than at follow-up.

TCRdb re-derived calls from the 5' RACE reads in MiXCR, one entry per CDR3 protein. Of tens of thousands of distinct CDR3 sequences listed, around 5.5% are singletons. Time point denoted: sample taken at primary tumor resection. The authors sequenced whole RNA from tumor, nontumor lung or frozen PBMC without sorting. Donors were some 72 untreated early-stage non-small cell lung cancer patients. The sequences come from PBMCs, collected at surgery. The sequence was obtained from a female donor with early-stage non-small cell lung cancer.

The CDR3 protein is CASSLDSGNTIYF. CDR3 DNA sequence: TGTGCCAGCAGCTTAGACTCTGGAAACACCATATATTTT. V usage is TRBV7-7 and J usage is TRBJ1-3; D uncertain. The CDR3 is made up of 13 amino acids. Germline V gene sequence: CDR1 SSHAT, CDR2 FNYEAQ (reference sequence). V lost 1 base and J lost 0, with 1 base in between.